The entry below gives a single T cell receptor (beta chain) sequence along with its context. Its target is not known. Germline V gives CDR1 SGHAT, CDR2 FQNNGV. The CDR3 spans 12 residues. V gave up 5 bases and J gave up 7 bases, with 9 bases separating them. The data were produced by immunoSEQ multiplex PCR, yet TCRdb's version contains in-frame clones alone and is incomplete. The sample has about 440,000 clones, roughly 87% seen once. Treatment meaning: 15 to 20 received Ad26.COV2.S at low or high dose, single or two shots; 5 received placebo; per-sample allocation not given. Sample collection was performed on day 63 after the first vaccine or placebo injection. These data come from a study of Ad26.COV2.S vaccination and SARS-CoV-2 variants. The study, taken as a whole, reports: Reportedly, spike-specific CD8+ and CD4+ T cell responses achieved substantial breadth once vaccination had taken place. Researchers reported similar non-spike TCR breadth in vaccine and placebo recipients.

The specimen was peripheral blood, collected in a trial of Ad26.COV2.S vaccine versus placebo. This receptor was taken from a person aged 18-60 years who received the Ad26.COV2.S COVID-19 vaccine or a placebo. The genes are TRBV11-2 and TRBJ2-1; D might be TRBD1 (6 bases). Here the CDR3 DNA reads TGTGCCAGCAGCCTAGGACAGAATGAGCAGTTCTTC. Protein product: CASSLGQNEQFF. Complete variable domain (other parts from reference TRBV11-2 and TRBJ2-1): EAGVAQSPRYKIIEKRQSVAFWCNPISGHATLYWYQQILGQGPKLLIQFQNNGVVDDSQLPKDRFSAERLKGVDSTLKIQPAKLEDSAVYLCASSLGQNEQFFGPGTRLTVL.